This entry describes one T cell receptor beta chain. Its antigen is unknown. The source of the sample is a study of T cells in localized non-small cell lung cancer. Broader study findings: Longer overall survival was associated with a higher density of T cells in the blood. Compared with tumor, uninvolved adjacent lung displayed greater T cell clonality, ranking highest overall.

CDR3 length: 19 residues. Germline CDR1 WSHSY, CDR2 SAAADI. Trimming at V came to 6 bases and at J to 1 base, leaving 12 bases not matched to a gene. The table came from immunoSEQ multiplex PCR; TCRdb's copy has only in-frame clones and leaves some out. This sample yields nearly 40,000 clones, of which around 87% are seen a single time; around 3.7% belongs to the top ten. The TCR originated in a man between 18 and 55 years old with stage I lung adenocarcinoma. The chain combines TRBV10-2 with TRBJ2-6; 10 bases agree with TRBD1. The sample in question was peripheral blood, obtained before any cancer treatment. This CDR3 is CASSERTGGTFSGANVLTF. The CDR3 bases are TGCGCCAGCAGCGAGCGGACAGGGGGTACTTTTTCTGGGGCCAACGTCCTGACTTTC.